This entry concerns a single T cell receptor beta chain. Its antigen is not known. This sample was included in a study of OX40 agonist ivuxolimab in advanced cancers. CDR3 length: 16 amino acids. The germline V gene encodes CDR1 SGHAT and CDR2 FQNNGV. J lost 5 bases, V lost 7 bases, and 11 bases had no gene match. It was autoimmune disease history or systemic immunosuppression that excluded patients. Baseline was the first blood sampling point, followed by cycle 4 day 1 and cycle 7 day 1. Broader study findings: The average count of expanded clones was higher among CD8+ T cells than among CD4+.

Here immunoSEQ multiplex PCR was the method, and the copy in TCRdb shows in-frame clones only, minus some. In the table there are around 80,000 clones, around 80% of which are singletons. The chain is built from TRBV11-2 and TRBJ2-4; 10 bases map to TRBD1. This material consisted of CD4+ or CD8+ T cells sorted from blood, taken in a trial of the OX40 agonist ivuxolimab. This clonotype was obtained from an adult with an advanced solid tumor such as melanoma, head and neck, liver or kidney cancer. In nucleotides, the CDR3 is TGTGCCAGCACCCTCGACCCGGGACAGGGGCAAAACATTCAGTACTTC. Translating gives CASTLDPGQGQNIQYF.